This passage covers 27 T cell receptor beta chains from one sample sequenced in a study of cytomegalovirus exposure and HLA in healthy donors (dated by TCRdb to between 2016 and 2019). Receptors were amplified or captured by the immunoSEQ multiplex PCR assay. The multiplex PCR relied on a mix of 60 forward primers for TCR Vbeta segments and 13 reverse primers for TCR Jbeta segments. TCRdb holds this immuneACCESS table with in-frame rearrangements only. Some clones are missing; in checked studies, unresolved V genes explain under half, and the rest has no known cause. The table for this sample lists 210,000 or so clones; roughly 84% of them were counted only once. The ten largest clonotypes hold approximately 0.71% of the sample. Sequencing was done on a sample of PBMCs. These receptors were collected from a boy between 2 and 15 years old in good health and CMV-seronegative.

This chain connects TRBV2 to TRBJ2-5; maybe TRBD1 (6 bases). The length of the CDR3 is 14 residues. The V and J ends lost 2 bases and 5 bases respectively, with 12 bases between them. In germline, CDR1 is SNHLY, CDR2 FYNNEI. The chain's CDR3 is CASSEYRVRETQYF. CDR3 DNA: TGTGCCAGCAGTGAATACAGGGTACGGGAGACCCAGTACTTC. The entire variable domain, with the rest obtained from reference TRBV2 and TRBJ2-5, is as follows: EPEVTQTPSHQVTQMGQEVILRCVPISNHLYFYWYRQILGQKVEFLVSFYNNEISEKSEIFDDQFSVERPDGSNFTLKIRSTKLEDSAMYFCASSEYRVRETQYFGPGTRLLVL.

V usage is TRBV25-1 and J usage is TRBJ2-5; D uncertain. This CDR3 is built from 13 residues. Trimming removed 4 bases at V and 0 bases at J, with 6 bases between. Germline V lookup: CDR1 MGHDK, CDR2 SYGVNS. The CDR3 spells CASSGVNQETQYF. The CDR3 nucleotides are TGTGCCAGCAGTGGAGTAAACCAAGAGACCCAGTACTTC.

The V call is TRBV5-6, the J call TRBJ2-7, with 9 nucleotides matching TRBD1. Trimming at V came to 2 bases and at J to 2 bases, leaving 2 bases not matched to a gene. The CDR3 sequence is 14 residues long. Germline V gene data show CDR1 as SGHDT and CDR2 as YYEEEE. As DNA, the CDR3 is TGTGCCAGCAGCTTTAGGGACAGGGCCTACGAGCAGTACTTC. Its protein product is CASSFRDRAYEQYF.

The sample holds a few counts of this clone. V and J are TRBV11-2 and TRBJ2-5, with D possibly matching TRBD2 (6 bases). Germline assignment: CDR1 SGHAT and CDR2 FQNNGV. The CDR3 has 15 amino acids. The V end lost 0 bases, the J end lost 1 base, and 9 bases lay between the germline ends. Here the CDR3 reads CASSLDGGAQETQYF. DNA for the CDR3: TGTGCCAGCAGCTTAGACGGCGGGGCCCAAGAGACCCAGTACTTC. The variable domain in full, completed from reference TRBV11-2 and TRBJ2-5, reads EAGVAQSPRYKIIEKRQSVAFWCNPISGHATLYWYQQILGQGPKLLIQFQNNGVVDDSQLPKDRFSAERLKGVDSTLKIQPAKLEDSAVYLCASSLDGGAQETQYFGPGTRLLVL.

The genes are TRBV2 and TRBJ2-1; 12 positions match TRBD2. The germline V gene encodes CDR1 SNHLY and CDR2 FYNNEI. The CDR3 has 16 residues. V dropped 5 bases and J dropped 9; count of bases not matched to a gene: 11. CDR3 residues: CASSPRLAGDSSEQFF. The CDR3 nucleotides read TGTGCCAGCAGTCCCAGACTAGCGGGAGACAGCAGTGAGCAGTTCTTC.

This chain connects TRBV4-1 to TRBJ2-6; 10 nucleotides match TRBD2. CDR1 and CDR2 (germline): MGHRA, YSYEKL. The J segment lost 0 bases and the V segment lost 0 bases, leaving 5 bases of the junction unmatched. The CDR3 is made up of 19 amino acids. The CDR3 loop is CASSQDPLAGDSGANVLTF. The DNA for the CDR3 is TGCGCCAGCAGCCAAGATCCCCTAGCGGGAGACTCTGGGGCCAACGTCCTGACTTTC.

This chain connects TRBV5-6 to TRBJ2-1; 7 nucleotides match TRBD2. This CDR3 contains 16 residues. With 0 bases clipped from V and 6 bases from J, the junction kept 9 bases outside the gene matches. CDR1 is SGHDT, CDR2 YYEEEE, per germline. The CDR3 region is CASSLARGERSNEQFF. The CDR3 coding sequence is TGTGCCAGCAGCTTGGCTCGGGGGGAGCGTTCCAATGAGCAGTTCTTC.

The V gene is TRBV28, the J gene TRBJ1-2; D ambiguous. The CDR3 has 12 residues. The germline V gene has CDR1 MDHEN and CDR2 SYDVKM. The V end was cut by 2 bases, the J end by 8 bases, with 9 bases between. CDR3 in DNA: TGTGCCAGCAGTTTAGGCTCATTAGGCTACACCTTC. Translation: CASSLGSLGYTF.

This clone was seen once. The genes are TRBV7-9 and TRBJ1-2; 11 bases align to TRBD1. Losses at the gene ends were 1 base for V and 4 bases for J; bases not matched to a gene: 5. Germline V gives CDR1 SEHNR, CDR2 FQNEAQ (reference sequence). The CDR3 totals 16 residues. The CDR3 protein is CASSLVGTGGSYGYTF. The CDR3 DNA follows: TGTGCCAGCAGCTTAGTTGGGACAGGGGGTTCCTATGGCTACACCTTC.

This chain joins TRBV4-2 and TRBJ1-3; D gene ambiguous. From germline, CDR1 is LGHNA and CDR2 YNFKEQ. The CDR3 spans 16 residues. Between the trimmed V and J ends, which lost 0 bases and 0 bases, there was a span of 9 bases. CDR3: CASSQERAGSGNTIYF. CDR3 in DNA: TGTGCCAGCAGCCAAGAGAGGGCCGGCTCTGGAAACACCATATATTTT.

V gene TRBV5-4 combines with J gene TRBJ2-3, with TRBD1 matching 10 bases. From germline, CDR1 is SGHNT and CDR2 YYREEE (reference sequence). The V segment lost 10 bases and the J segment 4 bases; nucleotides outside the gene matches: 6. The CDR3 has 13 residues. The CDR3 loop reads CAGTTGGADTQYF. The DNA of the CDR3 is TGTGCCGGGACGACAGGGGGCGCAGATACGCAGTATTTT.

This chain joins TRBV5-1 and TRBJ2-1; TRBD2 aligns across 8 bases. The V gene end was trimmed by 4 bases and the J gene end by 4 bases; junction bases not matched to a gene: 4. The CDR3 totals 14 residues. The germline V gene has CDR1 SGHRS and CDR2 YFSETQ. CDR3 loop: CASSPGTRYNEQFF. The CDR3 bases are TGCGCCAGCAGCCCCGGGACTAGGTACAATGAGCAGTTCTTC.

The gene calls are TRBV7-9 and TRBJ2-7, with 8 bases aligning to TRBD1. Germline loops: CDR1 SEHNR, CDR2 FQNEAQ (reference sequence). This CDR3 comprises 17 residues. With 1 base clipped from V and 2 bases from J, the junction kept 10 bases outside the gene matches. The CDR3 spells CASSLEGRGQATYEQYF. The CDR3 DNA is TGTGCCAGCAGCTTAGAGGGGCGGGGACAGGCGACCTACGAGCAGTACTTC. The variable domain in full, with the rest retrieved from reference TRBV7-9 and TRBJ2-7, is DTGVSQNPRHKITKRGQNVTFRCDPISEHNRLYWYRQTLGQGPEFLTYFQNEAQLEKSRLLSDRFSAERPKGSFSTLEIQRTEQGDSAMYLCASSLEGRGQATYEQYFGPGTRLTVT.

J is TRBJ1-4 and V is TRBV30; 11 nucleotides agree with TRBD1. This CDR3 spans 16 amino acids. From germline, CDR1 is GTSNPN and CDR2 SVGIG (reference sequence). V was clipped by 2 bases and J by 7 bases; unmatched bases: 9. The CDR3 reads CAWSKPRTGGIEKLFF. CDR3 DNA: TGTGCCTGGAGTAAGCCAAGGACAGGGGGCATTGAAAAACTGTTTTTT.

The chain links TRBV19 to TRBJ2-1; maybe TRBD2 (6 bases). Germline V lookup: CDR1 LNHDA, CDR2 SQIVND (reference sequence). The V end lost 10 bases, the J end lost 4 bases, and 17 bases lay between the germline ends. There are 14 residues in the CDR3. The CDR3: CATRRETGYNEQFF. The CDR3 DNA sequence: TGTGCCACCCGACGGGAGACGGGGTACAATGAGCAGTTCTTC.

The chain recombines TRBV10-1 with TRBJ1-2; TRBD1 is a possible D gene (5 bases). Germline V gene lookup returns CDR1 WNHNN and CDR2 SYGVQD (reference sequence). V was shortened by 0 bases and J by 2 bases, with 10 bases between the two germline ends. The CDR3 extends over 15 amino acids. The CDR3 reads CASSESAGQNYGYTF. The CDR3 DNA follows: TGCGCCAGCAGTGAGTCCGCAGGGCAAAACTATGGCTACACCTTC.

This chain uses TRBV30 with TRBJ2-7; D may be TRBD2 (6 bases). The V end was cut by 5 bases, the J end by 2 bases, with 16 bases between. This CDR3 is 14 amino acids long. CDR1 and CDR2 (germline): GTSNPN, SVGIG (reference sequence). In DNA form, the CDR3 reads TGTGCCTGGGTCCGACGTAGCGGAACCTACGAGCAGTACTTC. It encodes CAWVRRSGTYEQYF.

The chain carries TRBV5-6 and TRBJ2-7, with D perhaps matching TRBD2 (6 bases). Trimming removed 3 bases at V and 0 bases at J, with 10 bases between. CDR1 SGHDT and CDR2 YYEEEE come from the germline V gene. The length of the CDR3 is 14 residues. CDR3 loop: CASSSGRPSYEQYF. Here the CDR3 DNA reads TGTGCCAGCAGCTCTGGGAGGCCCTCCTACGAGCAGTACTTC.

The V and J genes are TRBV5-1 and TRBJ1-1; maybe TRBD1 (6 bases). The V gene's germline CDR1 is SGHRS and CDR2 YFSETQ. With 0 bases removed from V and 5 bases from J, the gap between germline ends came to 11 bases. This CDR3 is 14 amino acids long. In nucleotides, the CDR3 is TGCGCCAGCAGCTTGGCCAGGGGAGGGACTGAAGCTTTCTTT. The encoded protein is CASSLARGGTEAFF.

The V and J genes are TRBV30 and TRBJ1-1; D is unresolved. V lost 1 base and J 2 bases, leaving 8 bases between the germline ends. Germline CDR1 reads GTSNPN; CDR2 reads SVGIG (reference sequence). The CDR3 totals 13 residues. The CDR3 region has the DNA TGTGCCTGGAGTGACGGGGTTAACACTGAAGCTTTCTTT. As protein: CAWSDGVNTEAFF.

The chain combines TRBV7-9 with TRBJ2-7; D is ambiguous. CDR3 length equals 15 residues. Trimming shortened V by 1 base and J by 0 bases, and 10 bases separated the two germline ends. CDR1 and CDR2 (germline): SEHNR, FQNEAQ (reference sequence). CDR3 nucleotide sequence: TGTGCCAGCAGCTTAGAGGCGGAACCCTCCTACGAGCAGTACTTC. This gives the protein CASSLEAEPSYEQYF.

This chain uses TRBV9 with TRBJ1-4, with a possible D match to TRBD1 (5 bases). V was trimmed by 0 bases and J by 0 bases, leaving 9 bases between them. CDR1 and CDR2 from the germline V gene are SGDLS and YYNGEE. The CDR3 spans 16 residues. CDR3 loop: CASSVGVTATNEKLFF. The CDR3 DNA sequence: TGTGCCAGCAGCGTAGGTGTGACAGCAACTAATGAAAAACTGTTTTTT.

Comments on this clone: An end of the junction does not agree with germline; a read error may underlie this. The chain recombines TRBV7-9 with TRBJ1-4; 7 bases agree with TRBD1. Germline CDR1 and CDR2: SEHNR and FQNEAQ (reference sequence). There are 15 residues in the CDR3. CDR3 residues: CSSSYVTGLYEKLFF. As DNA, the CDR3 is TGTTCCAGCAGCTATGTGACAGGGCTTTATGAAAAACTGTTTTTT.

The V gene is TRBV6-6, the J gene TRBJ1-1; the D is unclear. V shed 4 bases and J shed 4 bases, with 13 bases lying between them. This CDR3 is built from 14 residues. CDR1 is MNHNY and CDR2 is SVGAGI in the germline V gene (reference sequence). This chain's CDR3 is CASSSGRSGTEAFF. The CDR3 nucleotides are TGTGCCAGCAGTTCTGGGAGATCGGGCACTGAAGCTTTCTTT.

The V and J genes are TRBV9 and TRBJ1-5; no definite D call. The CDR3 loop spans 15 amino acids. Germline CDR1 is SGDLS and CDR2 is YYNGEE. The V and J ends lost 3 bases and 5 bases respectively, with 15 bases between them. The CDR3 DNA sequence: TGTGCCAGCAGCGCGCAGGCTGCCTCCGATCAGCCCCAGCATTTT. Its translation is CASSAQAASDQPQHF.

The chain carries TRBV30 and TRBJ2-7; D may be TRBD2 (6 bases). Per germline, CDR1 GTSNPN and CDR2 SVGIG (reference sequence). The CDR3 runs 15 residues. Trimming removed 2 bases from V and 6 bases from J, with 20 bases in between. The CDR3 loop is CAWSPPGGAVCEQYF. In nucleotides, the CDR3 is TGTGCCTGGAGTCCCCCCGGAGGGGCCGTTTGCGAGCAGTACTTC.

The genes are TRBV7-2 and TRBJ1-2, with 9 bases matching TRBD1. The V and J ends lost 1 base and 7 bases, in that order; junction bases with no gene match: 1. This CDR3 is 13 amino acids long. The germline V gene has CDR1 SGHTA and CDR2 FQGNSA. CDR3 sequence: CASSLVGQGGYTF. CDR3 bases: TGTGCCAGCAGCTTAGTGGGACAGGGTGGCTACACCTTC.